Below, 21 T cell receptor beta chains from the same sample are listed, as sequenced in a study of T cell responses to AZD1222 COVID-19 vaccine. Only in-frame clones appear in the TCRdb table, and some are missing; sequencing was by immunoSEQ multiplex PCR. The profile shows under 120,000 clones, roughly 87% of them singletons. The material was peripheral blood, obtained 28 days after the second AZD1222 dose. The receptors were sampled from an adult who received the AZD1222 COVID-19 vaccine.

The V and J genes are TRBV7-9 and TRBJ1-2; 9 bases fit TRBD1. V gave up 5 bases and J gave up 2 bases; unmatched junction bases: 6. CDR3 length: 15 amino acids. Germline V gene data show CDR1 as SEHNR and CDR2 as FQNEAQ (reference sequence). This CDR3 is CASSSSGTGNYGYTF. CDR3 coding DNA: TGTGCCAGCAGCAGCTCCGGGACAGGGAACTATGGCTACACCTTC. The entire variable domain, with the rest obtained from reference TRBV7-9 and TRBJ1-2, is as follows: DTGVSQNPRHKITKRGQNVTFRCDPISEHNRLYWYRQTLGQGPEFLTYFQNEAQLEKSRLLSDRFSAERPKGSFSTLEIQRTEQGDSAMYLCASSSSGTGNYGYTFGSGTRLTVV.

The chain links TRBV5-1 to TRBJ1-1; 9 bases agree with TRBD1. CDR3 length: 14 amino acids. V lost 4 bases, J lost 1 base, and 2 bases stayed unmatched. Germline V gene sequence: CDR1 SGHRS, CDR2 YFSETQ. The CDR3 DNA reads as TGCGCCAGCAGCACGACAGGGGGGAACACTGAAGCTTTCTTT. Protein product: CASSTTGGNTEAFF. The variable domain in full, completed from reference TRBV5-1 and TRBJ1-1, reads KAGVTQTPRYLIKTRGQQVTLSCSPISGHRSVSWYQQTPGQGLQFLFEYFSETQRNKGNFPGRFSGRQFSNSRSEMNVSTLELGDSALYLCASSTTGGNTEAFFGQGTRLTVV.

V is TRBV6-5 and J is TRBJ2-5; TRBD1 is a possible D gene (5 bases). V was clipped by 8 bases and J by 5 bases, with 12 bases between them. This CDR3 spans 12 amino acids. Germline loops: CDR1 MNHEY, CDR2 SVGAGI. CDR3 coding DNA: TGTGCCAGCGCTCGGGCAGGGGAGACCCAGTACTTC. The encoded protein is CASARAGETQYF.

The V gene is TRBV9, the J gene TRBJ1-1; 8 nucleotides match TRBD1. This CDR3 has 15 amino acids. V shed 0 bases, J shed 1 base, and the junction held 2 bases outside the gene matches. Germline V lookup: CDR1 SGDLS, CDR2 YYNGEE. For the CDR3, the DNA is TGTGCCAGCAGCGTAGTGGACAGGGAGAACACTGAAGCTTTCTTT. Protein sequence: CASSVVDRENTEAFF.

The gene calls are TRBV7-6 and TRBJ1-2; D unclear. The length of the CDR3 is 13 residues. Trimming cost V 8 bases and J 5 bases, with 15 bases left between them. In germline, CDR1 is SGHVS, CDR2 FNYEAQ. The CDR3 DNA reads TGTGCCAGCTCAGGAAGTGAGACTTATGGCTACACCTTC. Translated, it gives CASSGSETYGYTF.

This clone has just a few counts. The chain recombines TRBV18 with TRBJ1-2; 10 bases agree with TRBD1. There are 15 residues in the CDR3. Germline V gene lookup returns CDR1 KGHSH and CDR2 LQKENI. V lost 4 bases and J lost 4; bases outside the gene matches: 6. CDR3 sequence: CASSLKDRGLYGYTF. In nucleotides, the CDR3 is TGTGCCAGCTCACTTAAAGACAGGGGGCTCTATGGCTACACCTTC.

This clone was detected only once. The CDR3 protein is CASSQGQNYGYTF. The CDR3 DNA is TGTGCCAGCAGCCAGGGACAAAACTATGGCTACACCTTC. The chain employs TRBV6-5 and TRBJ1-2, with D maybe TRBD1 (6 bases). CDR3 length equals 13 residues. Trimming pared 6 bases from V and 2 bases from J, leaving 10 bases between. Germline V gene lookup returns CDR1 MNHEY and CDR2 SVGAGI.

The V and J genes are TRBV9 and TRBJ1-3, with D perhaps TRBD1 (5 bases). Germline V lookup: CDR1 SGDLS, CDR2 YYNGEE. The V gene lost 4 bases and the J gene lost 2 bases, with 13 bases spanning the gap. The CDR3 runs to 15 residues. CDR3 protein: CASSPLGEPGNTIYF. The CDR3 DNA is TGTGCCAGCAGCCCATTAGGGGAACCTGGAAACACCATATATTTT.

The chain has TRBV27 and TRBJ1-1, with D perhaps TRBD1 (5 bases). The CDR3 is made up of 15 amino acids. Trimming removed 6 bases from V and 0 bases from J, with 14 bases in between. Germline CDR1 and CDR2: MNHEY and SMNVEV (reference sequence). In DNA form, the CDR3 reads TGTGCCAGCAGCAAATTGACAGTTTTGAACACTGAAGCTTTCTTT. This translates into CASSKLTVLNTEAFF.

The genes are TRBV4-1 and TRBJ2-1; a weak D match, TRBD2 (6 bases). V lost 6 bases, J lost 5 bases, and 14 bases lay in between. The CDR3 has 14 residues. Germline assignment: CDR1 MGHRA and CDR2 YSYEKL. Written as DNA, the CDR3 is TGCGCCAGCAGAGCGGATAGCGGAGACAATGAGCAGTTCTTC. It codes for CASRADSGDNEQFF.

This clone showed up just once. The rearrangement joins TRBV6-5 to TRBJ1-3, with D possibly matching TRBD1 (6 bases). The CDR3 contains 14 residues. CDR1 MNHEY and CDR2 SVGAGI come from the germline V gene. V shed 7 bases and J shed 0 bases, with 10 bases lying between them. The CDR3 spells CASKTGISGNTIYF. The CDR3 DNA sequence: TGTGCCAGCAAAACAGGGATCTCTGGAAACACCATATATTTT.

The V gene is TRBV11-2, the J gene TRBJ2-1, with no clear D. CDR1 and CDR2 from the germline V gene are SGHAT and FQNNGV. Trimming left V 3 bases short and J 7 bases short, with 10 bases between. The CDR3 spans 13 residues. For the CDR3, the DNA is TGTGCCAGCAGCTTTTTCGCCGTGAATGAGCAGTTCTTC. It specifies CASSFFAVNEQFF.

This chain links TRBV25-1 with TRBJ2-7, with D tentatively TRBD1 or TRBD2 (5 bases each). Trimming stripped 7 bases from V and 2 bases from J, with 12 bases between. This CDR3 has 13 amino acids. Germline V CDR1 and CDR2: MGHDK, SYGVNS. The CDR3 nucleotides are TGTGCCAGCATTCGGGACGGAGCCTACGAGCAGTACTTC. Translation: CASIRDGAYEQYF.

The V call is TRBV3-1 (or the pseudogene TRBV3-2), the J call TRBJ2-3; 9 nucleotides line up with TRBD2. Trimming removed 3 bases from V and 2 bases from J; junction bases left unmatched: 15. The CDR3 has 19 residues. CDR1 is LGHDT, CDR2 YNNKEL, per germline (reference sequence). The CDR3 region has the DNA TGTGCCAGCAGCCATGTTTTGGCGGGAGGGCCCGGCCTCACAGATACGCAGTATTTT. Translated, it gives CASSHVLAGGPGLTDTQYF.

The genes are TRBV7-8 and TRBJ2-1; 8 nucleotides agree with TRBD2. The CDR3 contains 15 residues. V trimming: 5 bases; J trimming: 5 bases; junction bases outside the gene matches: 8. Looked up from germline, CDR1 is SGHVS and CDR2 is FQNEAQ. The CDR3 coding sequence is TGTGCCAGCAGCCCCGTCTGGCGGGAGGACAATGAGCAGTTCTTC. It specifies CASSPVWREDNEQFF.

The rearrangement joins TRBV6-6 to TRBJ2-7, with TRBD2 matching over 8 bases. The CDR3 runs to 17 residues. The V gene's germline CDR1 is MNHNY and CDR2 SVGAGI (reference sequence). V trimming: 5 bases; J trimming: 2 bases; junction bases outside the gene matches: 14. The CDR3 coding sequence is TGTGCCAGCAGTCATCTCCCCCAGGGACTAGAGACCTACGAGCAGTACTTC. This codes for CASSHLPQGLETYEQYF.

This rearrangement joins TRBV19 to TRBJ2-1; 15 positions match TRBD2. Germline values: CDR1 LNHDA, CDR2 SQIVND (reference sequence). The junction had 4 bases not matched to a gene; V was cut back by 6 bases and J by 4 bases. The CDR3 has 16 amino acids. CDR3 region: CASRGLAGGKYNEQFF. In nucleotides, the CDR3 is TGTGCCAGTAGGGGACTAGCGGGAGGAAAATACAATGAGCAGTTCTTC.

A few counts support this clone. This rearrangement joins TRBV19 to TRBJ1-4; TRBD1 might be the D (5 bases). The V gene lost 7 bases and the J gene lost 5 bases, with 11 bases spanning the gap. The germline CDR1 and CDR2 sequences are LNHDA and SQIVND (reference sequence). The CDR3 spans 13 residues. CDR3 sequence: CASKRQSNEKLFF. CDR3 coding DNA: TGTGCCAGTAAAAGACAGTCGAATGAAAAACTGTTTTTT.

This clone was detected only once. The chain combines TRBV9 with TRBJ2-3; 8 positions match TRBD2. Trimming took 4 bases from V and 4 from J; bases not matched to a gene: 5. The CDR3 sequence is 14 residues long. Germline values: CDR1 SGDLS, CDR2 YYNGEE. The CDR3 DNA is TGTGCCAGCAGCTACGGGACTAGGGCAGATACGCAGTATTTT. This translates into CASSYGTRADTQYF.

This rearrangement joins TRBV20-1 to TRBJ1-5; TRBD1 is a possible D gene (5 bases). The CDR3 spans 13 residues. Trimming removed 3 bases from V and 5 bases from J, with 11 bases in between. Germline loops: CDR1 DFQATT, CDR2 SNEGSKA (reference sequence). For the CDR3, the DNA is TGCAGTGCTAGTTCAGGGAGACATCAGCCCCAGCATTTT. Translated: CSASSGRHQPQHF.

The genes are TRBV3-1 (or the pseudogene TRBV3-2) and TRBJ2-7, with TRBD2 matching 8 bases. The CDR3 covers 15 residues. The germline V gene encodes CDR1 LGHDT and CDR2 YNNKEL (reference sequence). Trimming cost V 0 bases and J 3 bases; bases outside gene matches: 4. The CDR3 here is CASSQDPGTSYEQYF. As DNA, the CDR3 is TGTGCCAGCAGCCAAGATCCCGGGACTAGCTACGAGCAGTACTTC.